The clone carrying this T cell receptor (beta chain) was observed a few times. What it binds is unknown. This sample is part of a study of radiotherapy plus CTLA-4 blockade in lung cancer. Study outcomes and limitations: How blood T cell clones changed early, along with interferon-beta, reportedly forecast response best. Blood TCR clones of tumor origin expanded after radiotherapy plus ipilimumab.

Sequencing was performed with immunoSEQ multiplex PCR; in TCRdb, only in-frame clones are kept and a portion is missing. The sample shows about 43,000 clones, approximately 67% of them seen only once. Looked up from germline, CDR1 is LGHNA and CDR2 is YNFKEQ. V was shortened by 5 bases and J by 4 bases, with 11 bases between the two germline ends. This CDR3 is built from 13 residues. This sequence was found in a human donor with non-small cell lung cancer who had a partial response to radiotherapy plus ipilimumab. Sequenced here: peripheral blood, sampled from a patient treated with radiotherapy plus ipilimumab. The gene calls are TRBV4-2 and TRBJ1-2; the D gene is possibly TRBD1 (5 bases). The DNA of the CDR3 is TGTGCCAGCAGCTCCGGGGGTGGCTATGGCTACACCTTC. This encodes CASSSGGGYGYTF.